Included here is one T cell receptor (beta chain) sequence, with context. This sample is part of a study of CD8 T cells in Susac syndrome. Random hexamers served to reverse transcribe about 0.45 to 1 ug RNA. In TCRdb, the immunoSEQ multiplex PCR reads were re-called with MiXCR into one record per CDR3 protein. The sample includes 150,000 to 160,000 distinct CDR3 sequences, less than 97% of them seen just once. TCR beta sequencing covered blood CD8+ and CD4+ T cells. The multiple sclerosis control group comprised treatment-naive patients with stable or active relapsing-remitting disease. The TCR sequence derives from a human donor with multiple sclerosis. The sequenced material came from CD8+ T cells from PBMCs.

The CDR3 loop reads CASSWGLLNTEAFF. Here the CDR3 DNA reads TGTGCCAGCAGCTGGGGACTGCTGAACACTGAAGCTTTCTTT. The chain joins TRBV3-1 to TRBJ1-1; TRBD1 is a possible D gene (5 bases). The germline V gene encodes CDR1 LGHDT and CDR2 YNNKEL (reference sequence). Deletions cut 5 bases from V and 0 bases from J, with 10 bases between. The CDR3 is 14 residues long.